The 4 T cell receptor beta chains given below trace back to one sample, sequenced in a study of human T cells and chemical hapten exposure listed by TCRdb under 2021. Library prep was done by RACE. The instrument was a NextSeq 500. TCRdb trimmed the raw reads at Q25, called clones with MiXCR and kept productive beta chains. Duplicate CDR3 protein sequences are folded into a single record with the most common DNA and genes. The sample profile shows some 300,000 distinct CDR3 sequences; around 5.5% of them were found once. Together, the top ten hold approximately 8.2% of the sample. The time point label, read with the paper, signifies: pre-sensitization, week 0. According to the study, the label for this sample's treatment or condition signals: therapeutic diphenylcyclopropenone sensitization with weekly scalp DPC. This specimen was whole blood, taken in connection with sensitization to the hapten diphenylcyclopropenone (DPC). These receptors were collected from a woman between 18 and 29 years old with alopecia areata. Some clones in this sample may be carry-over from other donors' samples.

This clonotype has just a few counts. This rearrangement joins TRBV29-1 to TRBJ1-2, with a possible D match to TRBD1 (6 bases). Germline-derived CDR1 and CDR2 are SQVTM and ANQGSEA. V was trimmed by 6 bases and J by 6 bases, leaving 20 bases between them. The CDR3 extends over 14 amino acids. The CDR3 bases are TGCAGCGTGGGGGCCGGCAGGGACGTGCATGGCTACACCTTC. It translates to CSVGAGRDVHGYTF.

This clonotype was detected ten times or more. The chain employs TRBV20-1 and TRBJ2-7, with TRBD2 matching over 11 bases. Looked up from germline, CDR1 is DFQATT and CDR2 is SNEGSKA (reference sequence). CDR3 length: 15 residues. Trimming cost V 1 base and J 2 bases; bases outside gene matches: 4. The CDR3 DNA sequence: TGCAGTGCTAGAGGTAGCGGGGGGGCCGCCTACGAGCAGTACTTC. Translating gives CSARGSGGAAYEQYF.

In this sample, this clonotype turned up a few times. The CDR3 here is CASSLAGAASGKLFF. For the CDR3, the DNA is TGCGCCAGCAGCTTGGCGGGGGCGGCGAGCGGAAAACTGTTTTTT. The chain links TRBV5-1 to TRBJ1-4; tentatively, D is TRBD1 (6 bases). Trimming removed 0 bases from V and 10 bases from J, with 16 bases in between. The germline V gene has CDR1 SGHRS and CDR2 YFSETQ. The CDR3 covers 15 residues.

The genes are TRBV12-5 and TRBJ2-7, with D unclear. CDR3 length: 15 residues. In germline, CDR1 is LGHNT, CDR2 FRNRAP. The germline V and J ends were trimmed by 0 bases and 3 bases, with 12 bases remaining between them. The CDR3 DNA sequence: TGTGCTAGTGGTTTGGTACTTGGCGGACGCTACGAGCAGTACTTC. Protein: CASGLVLGGRYEQYF.